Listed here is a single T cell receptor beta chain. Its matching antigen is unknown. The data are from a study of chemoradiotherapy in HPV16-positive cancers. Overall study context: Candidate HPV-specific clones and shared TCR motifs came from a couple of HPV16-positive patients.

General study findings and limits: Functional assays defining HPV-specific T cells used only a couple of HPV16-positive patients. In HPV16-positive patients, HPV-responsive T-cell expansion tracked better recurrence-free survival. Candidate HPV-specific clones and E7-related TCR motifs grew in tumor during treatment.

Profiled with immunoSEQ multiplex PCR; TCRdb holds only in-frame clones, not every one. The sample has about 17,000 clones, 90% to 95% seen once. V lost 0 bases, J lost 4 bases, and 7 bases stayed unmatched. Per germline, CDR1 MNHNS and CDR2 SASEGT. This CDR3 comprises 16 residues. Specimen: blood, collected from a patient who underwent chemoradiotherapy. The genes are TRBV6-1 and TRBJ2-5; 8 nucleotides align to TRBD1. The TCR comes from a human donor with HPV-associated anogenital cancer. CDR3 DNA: TGTGCCAGCAGTGAAGCTGAAGGACAGGGTGGAGAGACCCAGTACTTC. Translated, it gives CASSEAEGQGGETQYF.